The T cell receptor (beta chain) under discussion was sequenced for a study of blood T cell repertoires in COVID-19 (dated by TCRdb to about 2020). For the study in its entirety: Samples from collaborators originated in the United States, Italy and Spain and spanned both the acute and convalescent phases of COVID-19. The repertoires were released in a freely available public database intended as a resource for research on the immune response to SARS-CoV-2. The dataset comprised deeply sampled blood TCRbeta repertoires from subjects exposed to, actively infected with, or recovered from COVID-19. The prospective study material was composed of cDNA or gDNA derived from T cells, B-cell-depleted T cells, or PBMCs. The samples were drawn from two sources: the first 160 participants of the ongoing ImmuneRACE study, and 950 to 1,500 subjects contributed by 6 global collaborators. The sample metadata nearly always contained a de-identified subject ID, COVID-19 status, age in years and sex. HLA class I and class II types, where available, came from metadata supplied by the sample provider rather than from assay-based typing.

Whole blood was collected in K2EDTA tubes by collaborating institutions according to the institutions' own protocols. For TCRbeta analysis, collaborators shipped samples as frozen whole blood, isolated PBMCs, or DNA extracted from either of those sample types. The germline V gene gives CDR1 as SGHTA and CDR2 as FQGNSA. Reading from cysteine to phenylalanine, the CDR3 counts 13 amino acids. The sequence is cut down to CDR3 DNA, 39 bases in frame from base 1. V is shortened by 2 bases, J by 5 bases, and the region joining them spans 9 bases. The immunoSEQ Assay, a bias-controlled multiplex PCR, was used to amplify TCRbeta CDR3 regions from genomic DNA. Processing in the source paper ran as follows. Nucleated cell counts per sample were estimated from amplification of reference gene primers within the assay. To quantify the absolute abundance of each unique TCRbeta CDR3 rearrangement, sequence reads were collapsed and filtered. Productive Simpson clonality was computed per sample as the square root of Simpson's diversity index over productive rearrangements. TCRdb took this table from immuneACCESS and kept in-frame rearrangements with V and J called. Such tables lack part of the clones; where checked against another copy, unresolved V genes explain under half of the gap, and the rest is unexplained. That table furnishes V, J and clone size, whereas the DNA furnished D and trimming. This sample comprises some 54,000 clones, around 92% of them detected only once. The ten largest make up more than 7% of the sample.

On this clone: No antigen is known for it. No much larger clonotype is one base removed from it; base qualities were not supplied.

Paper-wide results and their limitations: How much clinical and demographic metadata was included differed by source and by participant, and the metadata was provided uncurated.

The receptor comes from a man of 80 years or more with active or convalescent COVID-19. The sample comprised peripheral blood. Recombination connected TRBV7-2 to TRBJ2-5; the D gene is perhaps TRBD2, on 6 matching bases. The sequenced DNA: TGTGCCAGCAGCTTATACGCGGGGGAGACCCAGTACTTC. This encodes CASSLYAGETQYF.